This T cell receptor beta chain came from a study of cytomegalovirus exposure and HLA in healthy donors. Study overall: Researchers previously reported finding fewer than 140 million unique TCR beta sequences from around 200 million T cells. Tens of millions of unique TCRs from HLA-typed donors made up an early data release. Notes on the study in general: According to a later analysis, most TCR beta chains associated with CMV appeared HLA-restricted.

Comment on this clone: No antigen is known for it.

PCR amplification relied on 60 Vbeta primers (plus 13 Jbeta primers). Produced via immunoSEQ multiplex PCR; TCRdb's table is partial and in-frame only. The repertoire includes 100,000 to 150,000 clones, over 60% of them detected once, and under 5% sits in the top ten. Looked up from germline, CDR1 is MGHDK and CDR2 is SYGVNS. The CDR3 spans 15 residues. Deletions cut 5 bases from V and 5 bases from J, with 17 bases between. The source of this sequence is a male donor in good health and CMV-seropositive. The chain employs TRBV25-1 and TRBJ2-3, with a weak D call TRBD1 (7 bases). Sequenced: PBMCs. CDR3 region: CASSPPGGGEDTQYF. Written as DNA, the CDR3 is TGTGCCAGCAGTCCACCCGGAGGGGGCGAAGATACGCAGTATTTT.